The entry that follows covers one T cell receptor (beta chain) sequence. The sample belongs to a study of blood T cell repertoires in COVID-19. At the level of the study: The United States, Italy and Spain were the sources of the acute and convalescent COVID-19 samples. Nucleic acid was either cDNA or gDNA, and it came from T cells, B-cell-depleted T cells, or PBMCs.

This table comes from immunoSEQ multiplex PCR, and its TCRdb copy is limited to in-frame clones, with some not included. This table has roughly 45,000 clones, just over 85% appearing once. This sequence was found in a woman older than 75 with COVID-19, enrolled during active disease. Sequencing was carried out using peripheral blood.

DNA of the CDR3: TGTGCCAGCAGTTTACGAGGGACAGCGACTCTCACAGATACGCAGTATTTT. This sequence encodes CASSLRGTATLTDTQYF. This chain connects TRBV27 to TRBJ2-3; 7 nucleotides align to TRBD1. Losses at the gene ends were 2 bases for V and 2 bases for J; bases not matched to a gene: 10. In germline, CDR1 is MNHEY, CDR2 SMNVEV (reference sequence). The CDR3 has 17 residues.